This TCR beta chain stems from a study of Ad26.COV2.S vaccination and SARS-CoV-2 variants. In germline, CDR1 is MNHEY, CDR2 SVGAGI. The ends were cut back, 6 bases at V and 0 bases at J, with 12 bases in the middle. The CDR3 has 14 residues. Treatment in this sample: over 15 received Ad26.COV2.S at low or high dose, single or two shots; a few received placebo; per-sample allocation not given. Samples were taken on day 63 after the first vaccine or placebo injection. Aged 18-55 years, donor was enrolled in Boston in 2020. An Ad26 vector carrying the Wuhan-strain SARS-CoV-2 spike served as the vaccine. TCRdb's copy holds only in-frame clones and misses some; the assay was immunoSEQ multiplex PCR. The sample yields about 680,000 clones, 70% to 90% seen once. Turning to this clone: Its antigen remains unidentified.

Study-wide results and limits: Vaccine recipients and placebo recipients showed similar non-spike TCR breadth.

This receptor was obtained from a person aged 18-60 years who received the Ad26.COV2.S COVID-19 vaccine or a placebo. This specimen was peripheral blood, taken in a trial of Ad26.COV2.S vaccine versus placebo. This sequence joins TRBV6-5 and TRBJ2-7; no firm D call. In DNA, the CDR3 is TGTGCCAGCAGGAGGACGCCCAGCTCCTACGAGCAGTACTTC. Amino acids: CASRRTPSSYEQYF.